These 20 T cell receptor beta chains were all obtained from the same sample, sequenced in a study of T cells in Graves' hyperthyroidism and ophthalmopathy. Researchers took RNA transcripts and amplified the TCR beta CDR3 regions from them. During a first-round RT-PCR of the TCR CDR3, the HTBI primer set was used. TCRdb ran MiXCR on the multiplex PCR reads and lists one entry per CDR3 protein. The data contain approximately 480,000 distinct CDR3 sequences, around 20% of them singletons. The sequenced sample consisted of blood. Receptor source: a man between 18 and 29 years old with Graves' hyperthyroidism.

This clonotype was detected only a few times. This chain links TRBV12-3 or TRBV12-4 with TRBJ1-6, with a tentative D call TRBD1 (5 bases). This CDR3 contains 16 residues. V lost 4 bases, J lost 7 bases, and 17 bases lay in between. The chain's CDR3 is CASSSLGRALNSPLHF. Here the CDR3 DNA reads TGTGCCAGCAGTTCCCTTGGCAGGGCCCTCAATTCACCCCTCCACTTT.

This clonotype was seen a few times. One base away lies a much larger clone, so this may be a sequencing read error. The V call is TRBV20-1, the J call TRBJ2-5, with 8 bases lining up with TRBD1. The CDR3 spans 14 residues. Germline values: CDR1 DFQATT, CDR2 SNEGSKA (reference sequence). This CDR3 is CSASPQGVQETRYF. CDR3 DNA: TGCAGTGCTAGCCCACAGGGGGTCCAAGAGACCCGGTACTTC.

Many counts were recorded for this clonotype. The chain uses TRBV6-5 and TRBJ1-2; perhaps TRBD1 as D (5 bases). CDR1 MNHEY and CDR2 SVGAGI come from the germline V gene. The CDR3 totals 14 residues. V lost 6 bases to trimming and J lost 6 bases, with 17 bases between them. The CDR3 bases are TGTGCCAGCAGGTCAGGGAGTTTCGTGGATGGCTACACCTTC. Translating gives CASRSGSFVDGYTF.

This clonotype was detected many times. The CDR3: CASSPDRVDGYTF. The CDR3 region has the DNA TGTGCCAGCAGTCCGGACAGGGTGGATGGCTACACCTTC. The chain recombines TRBV6-5 with TRBJ1-2, with 8 bases that match TRBD1. There are 13 residues in the CDR3. Germline assignment: CDR1 MNHEY and CDR2 SVGAGI. V was pared by 5 bases and J by 6 bases, with 5 bases of the junction left unmatched.

This clonotype was detected many times. This sequence joins TRBV6-1 and TRBJ1-1; 8 nucleotides line up with TRBD1. Germline V lookup: CDR1 MNHNS, CDR2 SASEGT. Unmatched junction bases numbered 2, after V lost 6 bases and J lost 8 bases. CDR3 length equals 11 residues. The CDR3 reads CASSGQGEAFF. In DNA, the CDR3 is TGTGCCAGCAGCGGACAGGGCGAAGCTTTCTTT.

A word on this clonotype: Without the conserved terminal phenylalanine or tryptophan, this CDR3 likely stems from a read error. The J gene is TRBJ1-5, the V gene TRBV19, with D possibly TRBD1 on 6 matching bases. CDR1 is LNHDA and CDR2 is SQIVND in the germline V gene (reference sequence). V was clipped by 7 bases and J by 3 bases, with 16 bases between them. This CDR3 contains 15 residues. The CDR3 bases are TGTGCCAGTACCCCCCCTCCAGGGGCCAATCAGCCCCAGCATTAT. This sequence encodes CASTPPPGANQPQHY.

The chain recombines TRBV3-1 with TRBJ1-3; no clear D gene. V shed 3 bases and J shed 8 bases, with 11 bases lying between them. Germline V gene lookup returns CDR1 LGHDT and CDR2 YNNKEL (reference sequence). The CDR3 is 13 residues long. CDR3 sequence: CASSQTPSDTIYF. The CDR3 nucleotides read TGTGCCAGCAGCCAGACACCGTCGGACACCATATATTTT.

The chain carries TRBV9 and TRBJ1-3; D is uncertain. This CDR3 comprises 13 residues. Germline CDR1 reads SGDLS; CDR2 reads YYNGEE. Trimming removed 0 bases at V and 3 bases at J, with 4 bases between. The CDR3 coding sequence is TGTGCCAGCAGCGTAGAGGGTGGAAACACCATATATTTT. Translation: CASSVEGGNTIYF.

This clonotype was picked up many times. The chain is built from TRBV2 and TRBJ1-5; D is unclear. V lost 5 bases, J lost 6 bases, and 11 bases lay in between. The germline V gene has CDR1 SNHLY and CDR2 FYNNEI. The CDR3 is 13 residues long. CDR3 loop: CASSFDMGQPQHF. The CDR3 bases are TGTGCCAGCAGTTTTGACATGGGTCAGCCCCAGCATTTT. Supplemented by reference TRBV2 and TRBJ1-5, the full variable domain reads EPEVTQTPSHQVTQMGQEVILRCVPISNHLYFYWYRQILGQKVEFLVSFYNNEISEKSEIFDDQFSVERPDGSNFTLKIRSTKLEDSAMYFCASSFDMGQPQHFGDGTRLSIL.

This clonotype has just a few counts. The rearrangement uses TRBV29-1 and TRBJ2-5, with D perhaps matching TRBD1 (5 bases). This CDR3 has 12 residues. Deletions cut 3 bases from V and 5 bases from J, with 10 bases between. In germline, CDR1 is SQVTM, CDR2 ANQGSEA. CDR3 coding DNA: TGCAGCGTTGAGATGTCAGGGGAGACCCAGTACTTC. Protein: CSVEMSGETQYF.

V is TRBV13 and J is TRBJ2-5; perhaps TRBD2 as D (5 bases). CDR1 is PRHDT and CDR2 is FYEKMQ in the germline V gene (reference sequence). CDR3 length equals 16 residues. Trimming cost V 5 bases and J 5 bases, with 21 bases left between them. CDR3 nucleotide sequence: TGTGCCAGCAGCCTGAGGGATGGAGGCGGTGGTGAGACCCAGTACTTC. Amino acids: CASSLRDGGGGETQYF. Full variable domain (remainder filled in from reference TRBV13 and TRBJ2-5): AAGVIQSPRHLIKEKRETATLKCYPIPRHDTVYWYQQGPGQDPQFLISFYEKMQSDKGSIPDRFSAQQFSDYHSELNMSSLELGDSALYFCASSLRDGGGGETQYFGPGTRLLVL.

This clonotype came up once. The V and J genes are TRBV6-1 and TRBJ2-7; D ambiguous. The CDR3 length is 15 residues. Between the trimmed V and J ends, which lost 0 bases and 3 bases, there was a span of 12 bases. Germline lookup yields CDR1 MNHNS and CDR2 SASEGT. This CDR3 reads CASSEAGRLNYEQYF. The CDR3 DNA reads as TGTGCCAGCAGTGAAGCGGGCAGGTTGAACTACGAGCAGTACTTC.

This clonotype occurred many times. The V and J genes are TRBV5-1 and TRBJ1-1; D unclear. Germline V CDR1 and CDR2: SGHRS, YFSETQ. The CDR3 spans 15 residues. Trimming shortened V by 0 bases and J by 0 bases, and 9 bases separated the two germline ends. This CDR3 is CASSLASGMNTEAFF. The CDR3 DNA sequence: TGCGCCAGCAGCTTGGCATCGGGCATGAACACTGAAGCTTTCTTT. Full variable domain (missing parts from reference TRBV5-1 and TRBJ1-1): KAGVTQTPRYLIKTRGQQVTLSCSPISGHRSVSWYQQTPGQGLQFLFEYFSETQRNKGNFPGRFSGRQFSNSRSEMNVSTLELGDSALYLCASSLASGMNTEAFFGQGTRLTVV.

Ten or more counts support this clonotype. The gene calls are TRBV6-5 and TRBJ2-2; D is perhaps TRBD2 (6 bases). CDR1 is MNHEY and CDR2 is SVGAGI in the germline V gene. Trimming removed 2 bases from V and 3 bases from J, with 10 bases in between. This CDR3 spans 15 amino acids. In nucleotides, the CDR3 is TGTGCCAGCAGTTACACGGGGGATGACACCGGGGAGCTGTTTTTT. This sequence encodes CASSYTGDDTGELFF.

This clonotype was counted ten times or more. V gene TRBV28 combines with J gene TRBJ1-1; D unresolved. V was pared by 5 bases and J by 7 bases, with 14 bases between. The CDR3 loop spans 13 amino acids. From germline, CDR1 is MDHEN and CDR2 SYDVKM. The DNA for the CDR3 is TGTGCCAGCAGTCCTCTTTGGGTTAATGAAGCTTTCTTT. Translating it yields CASSPLWVNEAFF.

This clonotype was seen just once. V is TRBV20-1 and J is TRBJ2-5; TRBD2 agrees at 12 bases. The J segment lost 9 bases and the V segment lost 5 bases, leaving 10 bases of the junction unmatched. The CDR3 spans 14 residues. Germline V lookup: CDR1 DFQATT, CDR2 SNEGSKA (reference sequence). The CDR3 protein is CSAGTSGGSRSQYF. The CDR3 DNA is TGCAGTGCTGGAACTAGCGGGGGGAGCCGGTCCCAGTACTTC.

This clonotype has at least ten counts. J is TRBJ2-5 and V is TRBV28, with TRBD2 as a possible D gene (6 bases). The germline gives CDR1 MDHEN, CDR2 SYDVKM. The CDR3 is 13 amino acids. The V gene lost 10 bases and the J gene lost 2 bases, with 14 bases spanning the gap. Here the CDR3 DNA reads TGTGCCATCCGGAGGGACGGACAAGAGACCCAGTACTTC. Translation gives CAIRRDGQETQYF.

This clonotype has a count of ten or more. The chain combines TRBV6-1 with TRBJ1-2, with D uncertain. V lost 6 bases to trimming and J lost 2 bases, with 22 bases between them. Germline V CDR1 and CDR2: MNHNS, SASEGT. The CDR3 consists of 17 residues. CDR3 sequence (DNA): TGTGCCAGCAGGAAAGGGTTTGGGGATGTCCCCAACTATGGCTACACCTTC. Residues: CASRKGFGDVPNYGYTF.

This chain links TRBV6-5 with TRBJ2-5, with 9 bases lining up with TRBD1. This CDR3 has 16 amino acids. Looked up from germline, CDR1 is MNHEY and CDR2 is SVGAGI. V lost 2 bases and J lost 5; bases outside the gene matches: 9. In DNA form, the CDR3 reads TGTGCCAGCAGTTACACCCGGGACAGGGCGGGGGAGACCCAGTACTTC. Protein: CASSYTRDRAGETQYF.

This clonotype was seen repeatedly, ten times or more. The J gene is TRBJ1-5, the V gene TRBV19; maybe TRBD1 (5 bases). In germline, CDR1 is LNHDA, CDR2 SQIVND (reference sequence). Trimming took off 3 bases at V and 2 bases at J, with 17 bases between the two ends. The CDR3 extends over 17 amino acids. In DNA, the CDR3 is TGTGCCAGTAGTATTTCGAGGGACCTGGGTGGCAATCAGCCCCAGCATTTT. Translation: CASSISRDLGGNQPQHF.